This T cell receptor (beta chain) emerged from a study of blood T cells in healthy people across ages. V was trimmed by 6 bases and J by 1 base, leaving 15 bases between them. The CDR3 contains 15 residues. Germline assignment: CDR1 SEHNR and CDR2 FQNEAQ (reference sequence). Next came a second PCR, run for about 6 to 12 cycles, which used a sample-barcoded 5' primer along with a J-beta primer mix. TCRdb processed the 5' RACE reads anew with MiXCR; each CDR3 protein has one entry. The data show hundreds of thousands of distinct CDR3 sequences, 32% seen once. The sequence was obtained from an elderly woman in good health. The sequenced sample consisted of blood. The chain uses TRBV7-9 and TRBJ1-1; no definite D call. The CDR3 nucleotides read TGTGCCAGCAGAGGGAGGGAGAGGGAGAACACTGAAGCTTTCTTT. This translates into CASRGRERENTEAFF. The complete variable domain, with remaining parts taken from reference TRBV7-9 and TRBJ1-1, reads DTGVSQNPRHKITKRGQNVTFRCDPISEHNRLYWYRQTLGQGPEFLTYFQNEAQLEKSRLLSDRFSAERPKGSFSTLEIQRTEQGDSAMYLCASRGRERENTEAFFGQGTRLTVV.